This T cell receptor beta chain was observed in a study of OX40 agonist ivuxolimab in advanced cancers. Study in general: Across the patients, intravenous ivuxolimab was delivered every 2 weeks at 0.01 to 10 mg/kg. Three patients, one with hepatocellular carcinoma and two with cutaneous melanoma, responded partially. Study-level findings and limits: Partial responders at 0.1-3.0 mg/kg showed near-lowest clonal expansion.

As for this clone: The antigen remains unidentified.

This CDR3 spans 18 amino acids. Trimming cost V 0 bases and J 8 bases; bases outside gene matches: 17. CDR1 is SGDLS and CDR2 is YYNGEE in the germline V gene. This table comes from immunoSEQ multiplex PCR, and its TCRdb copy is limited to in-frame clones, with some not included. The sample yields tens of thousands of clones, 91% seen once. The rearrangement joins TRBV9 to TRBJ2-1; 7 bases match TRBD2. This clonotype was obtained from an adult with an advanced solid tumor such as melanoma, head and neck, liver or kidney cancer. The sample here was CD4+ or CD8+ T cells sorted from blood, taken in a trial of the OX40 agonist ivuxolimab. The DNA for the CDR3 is TGTGCCAGCAGCGTAGCCCTAACAAGCGGGACTAATGTCGATGAGCAGTTCTTC. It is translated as CASSVALTSGTNVDEQFF. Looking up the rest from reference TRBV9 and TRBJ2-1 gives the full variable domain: DSGVTQTPKHLITATGQRVTLRCSPRSGDLSVYWYQQSLDQGLQFLIQYYNGEERAKGNILERFSAQQFPDLHSELNLSSLELGDSALYFCASSVALTSGTNVDEQFFGPGTRLTVL.